These 29 T cell receptor beta chains share one sample of origin, sequenced in a study of cytotoxic CD8 clonotypes in ibrutinib-treated CLL. The protocol was immunoSEQ multiplex PCR, while the TCRdb copy is restricted to in-frame clones and leaves out a portion. The sample holds 300,000 to 350,000 clones, around four fifths seen once. Material: PBMCs, obtained before ibrutinib treatment. Source of these receptors: a human donor with chronic lymphocytic leukemia.

The chain couples TRBV11-1 to TRBJ2-5, with a weak D call TRBD1 (6 bases). The V gene lost 1 base and the J gene lost 5 bases, with 8 bases spanning the gap. The CDR3 covers 13 residues. Germline V gene sequence: CDR1 SGHAT, CDR2 FQDESV (reference sequence). The CDR3 loop is CASSLGGPETQYF. CDR3 DNA: TGTGCCAGCAGCTTAGGGGGGCCGGAGACCCAGTACTTC.

The chain combines TRBV28 with TRBJ2-7; D remains unclear. V dropped 2 bases and J dropped 4 bases, with 6 bases sitting between them. The CDR3 is 12 amino acids. Per germline, CDR1 MDHEN and CDR2 SYDVKM. In nucleotides, the CDR3 is TGTGCCAGCAGTTTAGACCGGTACGAGCAGTACTTC. This codes for CASSLDRYEQYF.

This chain links TRBV11-2 with TRBJ2-1; 10 nucleotides line up with TRBD1. Looked up from germline, CDR1 is SGHAT and CDR2 is FQNNGV. With 2 bases clipped from V and 10 bases from J, the junction kept 5 bases outside the gene matches. The CDR3 sequence is 14 residues long. The CDR3 is CASSLFVGQGEQFF. In nucleotides, the CDR3 is TGTGCCAGCAGCTTATTTGTGGGACAGGGGGAGCAGTTCTTC.

The J gene is TRBJ1-5, the V gene TRBV28; 9 bases map to TRBD1. CDR1 is MDHEN and CDR2 is SYDVKM in the germline V gene. With 7 bases clipped from V and 2 bases from J, the junction kept 6 bases outside the gene matches. The CDR3 has 15 residues. CDR3 in amino acids: CASTIQGAGNQPQHF. The CDR3 DNA is TGTGCCAGCACCATACAGGGGGCCGGCAATCAGCCCCAGCATTTT.

The V and J genes are TRBV10-3 and TRBJ2-3; D possibly corresponds to TRBD2 (5 bases). The germline gives CDR1 ENHRY, CDR2 SYGVKD. The CDR3 is 17 residues long. V lost 2 bases, J lost 0 bases, and 15 bases lay in between. The CDR3 DNA reads TGTGCCATCAGTGAGCACCCTAGCAGAACTAGCACAGATACGCAGTATTTT. Amino acid sequence: CAISEHPSRTSTDTQYF.

In this sample, this clone turned up once. V and J are TRBV29-1 and TRBJ2-5; 12 positions agree with TRBD2. The germline V gene encodes CDR1 SQVTM and CDR2 ANQGSEA. The CDR3 contains 15 residues. Unmatched junction bases numbered 3, after V lost 0 bases and J lost 4 bases. As DNA, the CDR3 is TGCAGCGTTGAAGATTCTAGCGGGAGGGCAGAGACCCAGTACTTC. Its protein product is CSVEDSSGRAETQYF.

This clone appeared once. The rearrangement uses TRBV29-1 and TRBJ2-3; 11 nucleotides match TRBD2. CDR3 length: 15 residues. Germline CDR1 reads SQVTM; CDR2 reads ANQGSEA. With 5 bases clipped from V and 3 bases from J, the junction kept 7 bases outside the gene matches. The CDR3 loop is CSVKGSGRETDTQYF. CDR3 nucleotide sequence: TGCAGCGTTAAAGGTAGCGGGAGGGAAACAGATACGCAGTATTTT.

J is TRBJ2-5 and V is TRBV21-1; TRBD1 was called by the table and not checked on the DNA. TRBV21-1 is an annotated pseudogene. The CDR3 has 15 amino acids. Here the CDR3 reads CASSKALRTEETQYF. Here the CDR3 DNA reads TGTGCCAGCAGCAAAGCTTTGAGGACAGAAGAGACCCAGTACTTC.

This chain uses TRBV7-8 with TRBJ2-4; D unresolved. This CDR3 comprises 16 residues. Germline values: CDR1 SGHVS, CDR2 FQNEAQ. Trimming stripped 0 bases from V and 6 bases from J, with 15 bases between. CDR3 residues: CASSLALWFGGNIQYF. The DNA of the CDR3 is TGTGCCAGCAGCTTAGCGCTATGGTTCGGTGGAAACATTCAGTACTTC.

The chain has TRBV5-6 and TRBJ1-5; 10 positions agree with TRBD1. This CDR3 is built from 15 residues. Germline V CDR1 and CDR2: SGHDT, YYEEEE. V lost 5 bases to trimming and J lost 4 bases; unmatched junction nucleotides: 6. CDR3 nucleotides: TGTGCCAGCAGTCGAATGGGACAGGGGAATCAGCCCCAGCATTTT. The encoded protein is CASSRMGQGNQPQHF.

The chain carries TRBV28 and TRBJ2-1, with D tentatively TRBD2 (6 bases). The length of the CDR3 is 15 residues. V gave up 3 bases and J gave up 7 bases, with 16 bases separating them. The germline V gene encodes CDR1 MDHEN and CDR2 SYDVKM. CDR3 in amino acids: CASSFLDRLGNEQFF. The CDR3 nucleotides read TGTGCCAGCAGTTTTTTGGATCGACTAGGAAATGAGCAGTTCTTC.

This rearrangement joins TRBV15 to TRBJ1-2, with no clear D. CDR3 size: 12 residues. Trimming pared 3 bases from V and 3 bases from J, leaving 5 bases between. CDR1 and CDR2 (germline): LNHNV, YYDKDF (reference sequence). DNA for the CDR3: TGTGCCACCAGCAGGACCGACTATGGCTACACCTTC. This codes for CATSRTDYGYTF. Complete variable domain (other parts from reference TRBV15 and TRBJ1-2): DAMVIQNPRYQVTQFGKPVTLSCSQTLNHNVMYWYQQKSSQAPKLLFHYYDKDFNNEADTPDNFQSRRPNTSFCFLDIRSPGLGDTAMYLCATSRTDYGYTFGSGTRLTVV.

Worth noting for this clone: At the DNA level, this CDR3 is encoded by other sequences in the same sample as well. V is TRBV4-3 and J is TRBJ1-1, with D unresolved. CDR3 size: 13 residues. V lost 5 bases to trimming and J lost 1 base, with 8 bases between them. From germline, CDR1 is LGHNA and CDR2 YSLEER. As DNA, the CDR3 is TGCGCCAGCAGCGATTTGAGGAACACTGAAGCTTTCTTT. Protein sequence: CASSDLRNTEAFF.

This chain links TRBV6-1 with TRBJ1-6; tentative D call: TRBD1 (5 bases). Trimming removed 6 bases at V and 10 bases at J, with 16 bases between. The CDR3 loop spans 14 amino acids. The V gene's germline CDR1 is MNHNS and CDR2 SASEGT. The CDR3 region has the DNA TGTGCCAGCAGACGTAGGCAGGGAGAATCACCCCTCCACTTT. This codes for CASRRRQGESPLHF.

This clone was recorded a few times. The CDR3 here is CASRQRQGTGRLEQFF. For the CDR3, the DNA is TGTGCCAGCAGACAGAGACAGGGGACTGGTAGGTTGGAGCAGTTCTTC. The chain has TRBV7-2 and TRBJ2-1, with TRBD1 identical over 8 bases. The CDR3 is 16 residues long. The ends lost 6 bases at V and 10 bases at J; junction bases unmatched: 17. Germline CDR1 and CDR2: SGHTA and FQGNSA.

CDR3 protein: CSVEIVGEQFF. CDR3 bases: TGCAGCGTTGAAATCGTTGGCGAGCAGTTCTTC. The rearrangement uses TRBV29-1 and TRBJ2-1; D gene uncertain. Per germline, CDR1 SQVTM and CDR2 ANQGSEA. The CDR3 is 11 amino acids. V lost 2 bases to trimming and J lost 10 bases, with 9 bases between them.

The chain has TRBV7-3 and TRBJ2-7, with TRBD2 matching over 7 bases. Germline-derived CDR1 and CDR2 are SGHTA and FQGTGA. This CDR3 is built from 15 residues. V lost 1 base, J lost 1 base, and 4 bases stayed unmatched. The CDR3 DNA follows: TGTGCCAGCAGCTTAAGCGGACTAGGGTCCTACGAGCAGTACTTC. Translation: CASSLSGLGSYEQYF. Filled out from reference TRBV7-3 and TRBJ2-7, the complete variable domain reads GAGVSQTPSNKVTEKGKYVELRCDPISGHTALYWYRQSLGQGPEFLIYFQGTGAADDSGLPNDRFFAVRPEGSVSTLKIQRTERGDSAVYLCASSLSGLGSYEQYFGPGTRLTVT.

The rearrangement uses TRBV29-1 and TRBJ2-1; TRBD2 matches at 7 bases. Germline CDR1 is SQVTM and CDR2 is ANQGSEA. The CDR3 extends over 14 amino acids. The V and J ends lost 7 bases and 7 bases, in that order; junction bases with no gene match: 13. The CDR3 bases are TGCAGCGCTGCCATCCTAGCGGCCTTGAATGAGCAGTTCTTC. This gives the protein CSAAILAALNEQFF.

This clone turned up a few times. The CDR3 sequence is CASSWAGTEETQYF. The CDR3 bases are TGTGCCAGCAGCTGGGCCGGGACAGAAGAGACCCAGTACTTC. The rearrangement links TRBV7-2 to TRBJ2-5; the match to TRBD1 covers 7 bases. CDR3 size: 14 residues. Germline V gives CDR1 SGHTA, CDR2 FQGNSA. The V gene end was trimmed by 4 bases and the J gene end by 3 bases; junction bases not matched to a gene: 5. Complete variable domain (other parts from reference TRBV7-2 and TRBJ2-5): GAGVSQSPSNKVTEKGKDVELRCDPISGHTALYWYRQSLGQGLEFLIYFQGNSAPDKSGLPSDRFSAERTGGSVSTLTIQRTQQEDSAVYLCASSWAGTEETQYFGPGTRLLVL.

CDR3 nucleotide sequence: TGTGCCAGCAGCTCGGGGACAGGGCATTATCAGCCCCAGCATTTT. Translated: CASSSGTGHYQPQHF. The chain is built from TRBV7-6 and TRBJ1-5, with 9 bases matching TRBD1. CDR3 length: 15 amino acids. Trimming took 4 bases from V and 5 from J; bases not matched to a gene: 6. Germline CDR1 SGHVS, CDR2 FNYEAQ. The full variable domain, with the rest looked up from reference TRBV7-6 and TRBJ1-5, is GAGVSQSPRYKVTKRGQDVALRCDPISGHVSLYWYRQALGQGPEFLTYFNYEAQQDKSGLPNDRFSAERPEGSISTLTIQRTEQRDSAMYRCASSSGTGHYQPQHFGDGTRLSIL.

The J gene is TRBJ2-4, the V gene TRBV11-2; the D is unclear. The germline V and J ends were trimmed by 4 bases and 7 bases, with 14 bases remaining between them. This CDR3 is 14 amino acids long. The germline V gene has CDR1 SGHAT and CDR2 FQNNGV. DNA for the CDR3: TGTGCCAGCAGCTATTTCACCGACCGTAACATTCAGTACTTC. This translates into CASSYFTDRNIQYF.

The chain combines TRBV5-6 with TRBJ1-5, with a tentative D call TRBD1 (6 bases). Trimming pared 2 bases from V and 3 bases from J, leaving 12 bases between. There are 15 residues in the CDR3. The germline V gene has CDR1 SGHDT and CDR2 YYEEEE. Written as DNA, the CDR3 is TGTGCCAGCAGCTTAGGCAGGGGACCCAATCAGCCCCAGCATTTT. This codes for CASSLGRGPNQPQHF. Using reference TRBV5-6 and TRBJ1-5 for the parts outside the CDR3, the full variable domain is DAGVTQSPTHLIKTRGQQVTLRCSPKSGHDTVSWYQQALGQGPQFIFQYYEEEERQRGNFPDRFSGHQFPNYSSELNVNALLLGDSALYLCASSLGRGPNQPQHFGDGTRLSIL.

J is TRBJ2-7 and V is TRBV6-1; possibly TRBD1 for D (6 bases). The CDR3 sequence is 14 residues long. V was clipped by 0 bases and J by 4 bases, with 10 bases between them. Germline assignment: CDR1 MNHNS and CDR2 SASEGT. CDR3 residues: CASSEAYRAYEQYF. The CDR3 nucleotides read TGTGCCAGCAGTGAAGCGTACAGGGCTTACGAGCAGTACTTC.

V gene TRBV6-5 combines with J gene TRBJ1-2, with D uncertain. There are 13 residues in the CDR3. In germline, CDR1 is MNHEY, CDR2 SVGAGI. Trimming removed 4 bases at V and 8 bases at J, with 14 bases between. CDR3 sequence (DNA): TGTGCCAGCAGTTCCAGACACGAGTGGGGCTACACCTTC. The encoded protein is CASSSRHEWGYTF.

Here the CDR3 reads CATSRVRVGNTEAFF. The CDR3 DNA follows: TGTGCCACCAGCAGAGTAAGGGTGGGAAACACTGAAGCTTTCTTT. V is TRBV15 and J is TRBJ1-1; D is undetermined. The CDR3 sequence is 15 residues long. The V gene lost 1 base and the J gene lost 2 bases, with 11 bases spanning the gap. Germline V CDR1 and CDR2: LNHNV, YYDKDF (reference sequence).

V usage is TRBV18 and J usage is TRBJ2-6; TRBD1 matches 8 bases. CDR3 length: 17 amino acids. CDR1 is KGHSH and CDR2 is LQKENI in the germline V gene. V was pared by 3 bases and J by 0 bases, with 4 bases of the junction left unmatched. The chain's CDR3 is CASSPRQGSSGANVLTF. CDR3 bases: TGTGCCAGCTCACCCAGACAGGGGAGCTCTGGGGCCAACGTCCTGACTTTC.

The chain uses TRBV5-6 and TRBJ2-7; no firm D call. This CDR3 is built from 13 residues. Trimming took 0 bases from V and 3 from J, leaving 7 bases between them. Germline CDR1 is SGHDT and CDR2 is YYEEEE. CDR3 in DNA: TGTGCCAGCAGCTTGGGTCAGAGCTACGAGCAGTACTTC. This codes for CASSLGQSYEQYF.

J is TRBJ2-7 and V is TRBV5-8; TRBD1 agrees at 9 bases. The CDR3 length is 14 residues. Germline values: CDR1 SGHTS, CDR2 YDEGEE. J gave up 4 bases and V 3 bases, and 5 bases lay outside the gene matches. The CDR3 bases are TGTGCCAGCAGCTCCACAGGGGGCCGATACGAGCAGTACTTC. Translation: CASSSTGGRYEQYF.

There are many counts of this clone. This chain uses TRBV4-2 with TRBJ2-1; unclear D gene. Germline V gene sequence: CDR1 LGHNA, CDR2 YNFKEQ. The CDR3 runs to 14 residues. The V end was cut by 1 base, the J end by 5 bases, with 9 bases between. The CDR3 loop is CASSQVSGNNEQFF. As DNA, the CDR3 is TGTGCCAGCAGCCAAGTCTCTGGAAACAATGAGCAGTTCTTC.